One and the same sample provided the 26 T cell receptor beta chains below, sequenced in a study of shared clonotypes between healthy human individuals. Sequenced by immunoSEQ multiplex PCR; TCRdb stores in-frame clones only, minus some. The table lists 800,000 to 1,200,000 clones, 70% to 80% of them singletons. Material for sequencing was memory CD4+ T cells from PBMCs. As for subset: CD45RA-negative fraction. The receptors were gathered from a man younger than 30 in good health. Some clones in this sample may be carry-over from other donors' samples.

This chain connects TRBV18 to TRBJ2-7, with 7 nucleotides matching TRBD2. The CDR3 extends over 16 amino acids. Germline assignment: CDR1 KGHSH and CDR2 LQKENI. The junction had 10 bases not matched to a gene; V was cut back by 3 bases and J by 2 bases. Here the CDR3 reads CASSPVPGTTTYEQYF. The DNA of the CDR3 is TGTGCCAGCTCACCGGTCCCCGGGACTACTACCTACGAGCAGTACTTC.

This rearrangement joins TRBV19 to TRBJ2-1; the match to TRBD1 covers 8 bases. Germline CDR1 LNHDA, CDR2 SQIVND (reference sequence). V lost 9 bases, J lost 6 bases, and 10 bases stayed unmatched. This CDR3 comprises 14 residues. CDR3: CARTTGAEVNEQFF. The CDR3 region has the DNA TGTGCCAGGACGACAGGGGCCGAGGTCAATGAGCAGTTCTTC.

This clone was seen a single time. The chain couples TRBV19 to TRBJ2-1, with TRBD2 matching 9 bases. Germline V gene data show CDR1 as LNHDA and CDR2 as SQIVND (reference sequence). This CDR3 spans 18 amino acids. With V trimmed by 2 bases and J by 0 bases, 8 bases remained unmatched. The CDR3 loop is CASSIFASGAHSYNEQFF. In DNA form, the CDR3 reads TGTGCCAGTAGTATATTCGCTAGCGGGGCTCACTCCTACAATGAGCAGTTCTTC.

The CDR3 here is CASSPKRGHEQYF. CDR3 nucleotides: TGTGCCAGCAGTCCAAAGCGGGGCCACGAGCAGTACTTC. The chain joins TRBV2 to TRBJ2-7, with 7 nucleotides matching TRBD2. Germline V gene sequence: CDR1 SNHLY, CDR2 FYNNEI. The CDR3 loop spans 13 amino acids. V shed 5 bases and J 5 bases; nucleotides not matched to a gene: 6.

The chain couples TRBV7-8 to TRBJ1-3; weak D call: TRBD1 (6 bases). Germline V lookup: CDR1 SGHVS, CDR2 FQNEAQ. The CDR3 covers 16 residues. V lost 5 bases and J lost 2, with 16 bases in between. The CDR3 spells CASSTGGGEAGNTIYF. The DNA of the CDR3 is TGTGCCAGCAGCACGGGAGGGGGGGAGGCTGGAAACACCATATATTTT.

The chain couples TRBV4-1 to TRBJ2-3; D is perhaps TRBD2 (5 bases). Germline CDR1 is MGHRA and CDR2 is YSYEKL. V was clipped by 4 bases and J by 5 bases, with 13 bases between them. This CDR3 region has 14 residues. CDR3 nucleotides: TGCGCCAGCAGCCTCGGGGAGCCCCGAGATACGCAGTATTTT. It codes for CASSLGEPRDTQYF.

This sequence joins TRBV28 and TRBJ1-5; no clear D. Germline V gives CDR1 MDHEN, CDR2 SYDVKM. V gave up 1 base and J gave up 15 bases, with 16 bases separating them. This CDR3 contains 13 residues. The CDR3 sequence is CASSLYLGYGGHF. The CDR3 DNA reads as TGTGCCAGCAGTTTATACCTCGGGTACGGTGGGCATTTT.

V is TRBV7-3 and J is TRBJ2-7; TRBD1 aligns across 9 bases. With V trimmed by 3 bases and J by 5 bases, 5 bases remained unmatched. The CDR3 loop spans 14 amino acids. In germline, CDR1 is SGHTA, CDR2 FQGTGA. CDR3 in DNA: TGTGCCAGCAGCTTCGGGACAGGGAAAGACGAGCAGTACTTC. Translation gives CASSFGTGKDEQYF.

This chain connects TRBV28 to TRBJ1-5; 9 positions agree with TRBD1. CDR1 and CDR2 (germline): MDHEN, SYDVKM. The CDR3 runs 18 residues. J gave up 5 bases and V 7 bases, and 18 bases lay outside the gene matches. Written as DNA, the CDR3 is TGTGCCAGCATCACTCAAGCCCTACAGGGGGCAACGGATCAGCCCCAGCATTTT. Encoded protein: CASITQALQGATDQPQHF. The full variable domain, in which reference TRBV28 and TRBJ1-5 provide the parts outside the CDR3, is DVKVTQSSRYLVKRTGEKVFLECVQDMDHENMFWYRQDPGLGLRLIYFSYDVKMKEKGDIPEGYSVSREKKERFSLILESASTNQTSMYLCASITQALQGATDQPQHFGDGTRLSIL.

This chain uses TRBV6-5 with TRBJ1-2; 7 bases are a match to TRBD1. Germline values: CDR1 MNHEY, CDR2 SVGAGI. The CDR3 runs 14 residues. With 6 bases clipped from V and 8 bases from J, the junction kept 12 bases outside the gene matches. The CDR3 coding sequence is TGTGCCAGCAGGAGAGACAGGGCCCTCGAGGGCTACACCTTC. It encodes CASRRDRALEGYTF.

This clone was seen a handful of times. V usage is TRBV5-1 and J usage is TRBJ2-2; no clear D. Per germline, CDR1 SGHRS and CDR2 YFSETQ. The CDR3 is made up of 15 amino acids. Deletions cut 3 bases from V and 7 bases from J, with 16 bases between. CDR3 amino acids: CASSSGGFTGGELFF. Written as DNA, the CDR3 is TGCGCCAGCAGCTCCGGCGGATTCACGGGCGGGGAGCTGTTTTTT. The variable domain in full, completed from reference TRBV5-1 and TRBJ2-2, reads KAGVTQTPRYLIKTRGQQVTLSCSPISGHRSVSWYQQTPGQGLQFLFEYFSETQRNKGNFPGRFSGRQFSNSRSEMNVSTLELGDSALYLCASSSGGFTGGELFFGEGSRLTVL.

V usage is TRBV28 and J usage is TRBJ2-5; 7 nucleotides agree with TRBD1. The V gene's germline CDR1 is MDHEN and CDR2 SYDVKM. Germline trimming cut 4 bases from V and 4 bases from J; bases unmatched to any gene: 9. The CDR3 consists of 15 residues. The CDR3 reads CASSYIQGTGETQYF. Written as DNA, the CDR3 is TGTGCCAGCAGTTACATACAGGGGACGGGAGAGACCCAGTACTTC.

The CDR3 sequence: CASSPLGEYRETQYF. CDR3 nucleotide sequence: TGCGCCAGCAGTCCCTTGGGGGAGTATCGGGAGACCCAGTACTTC. The chain has TRBV23-1 and TRBJ2-5; D may correspond to TRBD1 or TRBD2 (5 bases each). TRBV23-1 is given ORF status, its function remaining uncertain. This CDR3 spans 15 amino acids. The ends were cut back, 4 bases at V and 5 bases at J, with 17 bases in the middle.

The chain uses TRBV5-4 and TRBJ2-1; 7 bases map to TRBD2. The V and J ends lost 4 bases and 0 bases, in that order; junction bases with no gene match: 4. The CDR3 sequence is 15 residues long. Germline V gene data show CDR1 as SGHNT and CDR2 as YYREEE (reference sequence). The DNA of the CDR3 is TGTGCCAGCAGCAGAAGCGGGGCCTCCTACAATGAGCAGTTCTTC. Its translation is CASSRSGASYNEQFF.

CDR3 DNA: TGCAGTGCAAGCGACCCCCCCGAAGCTTTCTTT. This encodes CSASDPPEAFF. The rearrangement links TRBV20-1 to TRBJ1-1, with D uncertain. CDR1 DFQATT and CDR2 SNEGSKA come from the germline V gene (reference sequence). Trimming cost V 6 bases and J 8 bases, with 13 bases left between them. The CDR3 is 11 amino acids.

This rearrangement joins TRBV4-1 to TRBJ1-2, with a tentative D call TRBD1 (5 bases). From germline, CDR1 is MGHRA and CDR2 YSYEKL. The CDR3 spans 15 residues. V was cut by 0 bases and J by 7 bases, with 15 bases left in between. The CDR3 coding sequence is TGCGCCAGCAGCCAAGAAGGGACCGCATCGGGTGGCTACACCTTC. This encodes CASSQEGTASGGYTF.

CDR3 residues: CASSQEAPRGATTNEKLFF. CDR3 nucleotides: TGTGCCAGCAGCCAAGAGGCCCCTCGGGGGGCGACAACTAATGAAAAACTGTTTTTT. The chain recombines TRBV4-2 with TRBJ1-4; a weak D match, TRBD1 (6 bases). This CDR3 has 19 residues. V gave up 0 bases and J gave up 0 bases, with 17 bases separating them. The germline gives CDR1 LGHNA, CDR2 YNFKEQ.

V and J are TRBV28 and TRBJ1-5, with D uncertain. Germline loops: CDR1 MDHEN, CDR2 SYDVKM. Trimming pared 6 bases from V and 0 bases from J, leaving 15 bases between. This CDR3 contains 16 residues. Here the CDR3 reads CASSLVGQYSNQPQHF. For the CDR3, the DNA is TGTGCCAGCAGCTTAGTAGGGCAATATAGCAATCAGCCCCAGCATTTT.

The CDR3 loop reads CASSVIAGTAYNEQFF. The CDR3 region has the DNA TGTGCCAGCAGCGTAATCGCCGGGACAGCCTACAATGAGCAGTTCTTC. The chain couples TRBV9 to TRBJ2-1; 7 positions match TRBD1. The J segment lost 2 bases and the V segment lost 1 base, leaving 6 bases of the junction unmatched. Germline lookup yields CDR1 SGDLS and CDR2 YYNGEE. The CDR3 extends over 16 amino acids.

The chain is built from TRBV10-2 and TRBJ2-2; TRBD2 aligns across 15 bases. The V and J ends lost 7 bases and 3 bases, in that order; junction bases with no gene match: 6. From germline, CDR1 is WSHSY and CDR2 SAAADI. The CDR3 loop spans 17 amino acids. Here the CDR3 reads CASTRTSGRDYTGELFF. The CDR3 nucleotides are TGCGCCAGCACTAGGACTAGCGGGAGGGATTACACCGGGGAGCTGTTTTTT.

Worth noting for this clone: In the same sample, other DNA sequences code for this CDR3. This chain connects TRBV4-1 to TRBJ2-7; no clear D gene. The germline V gene has CDR1 MGHRA and CDR2 YSYEKL. V shed 3 bases and J shed 3 bases, with 6 bases lying between them. This CDR3 is 12 amino acids long. CDR3 sequence (DNA): TGCGCCAGCAGCCACCCAGGCTACGAGCAGTACTTC. This gives the protein CASSHPGYEQYF.

The rearrangement joins TRBV7-6 to TRBJ2-2; 9 bases fit TRBD1. This CDR3 has 17 residues. Germline V CDR1 and CDR2: SGHVS, FNYEAQ. V was pared by 0 bases and J by 6 bases, with 8 bases of the junction left unmatched. The DNA for the CDR3 is TGTGCCAGCAGCTTAGCGTCCGGGACAGGGTATTCCGGGGAGCTGTTTTTT. It encodes CASSLASGTGYSGELFF.

The chain links TRBV28 to TRBJ2-1; 9 nucleotides agree with TRBD1. Trimming took 2 bases from V and 6 from J; bases not matched to a gene: 5. The germline gives CDR1 MDHEN, CDR2 SYDVKM. This CDR3 region has 15 residues. CDR3 DNA: TGTGCCAGCAGTTTAGGACAGGGGAGAATCAATGAGCAGTTCTTC. It codes for CASSLGQGRINEQFF. The whole variable domain, filled in from reference TRBV28 and TRBJ2-1, reads DVKVTQSSRYLVKRTGEKVFLECVQDMDHENMFWYRQDPGLGLRLIYFSYDVKMKEKGDIPEGYSVSREKKERFSLILESASTNQTSMYLCASSLGQGRINEQFFGPGTRLTVL.

The chain joins TRBV2 to TRBJ2-2, with TRBD2 identical over 8 bases. The CDR3 runs to 15 residues. V dropped 5 bases and J dropped 8; count of bases not matched to a gene: 10. CDR1 is SNHLY and CDR2 is FYNNEI in the germline V gene. The CDR3, as DNA: TGTGCCAGCAGTATAATAGGGACTAGTGGAGGGGAGCTGTTTTTT. It specifies CASSIIGTSGGELFF.

This chain connects TRBV30 to TRBJ1-2; no clear D gene. This CDR3 has 14 residues. Trimming removed 3 bases at V and 7 bases at J, with 18 bases between. The germline gives CDR1 GTSNPN, CDR2 SVGIG (reference sequence). The CDR3 DNA reads as TGTGCCTGGAGACGGACTTCAGTAGGTGGTGGCTACACCTTC. Translating it yields CAWRRTSVGGGYTF.

V and J are TRBV5-6 and TRBJ1-2, with D hard to call. V lost 3 bases to trimming and J lost 4 bases, with 22 bases between them. The CDR3 is 17 amino acids. CDR1 is SGHDT and CDR2 is YYEEEE in the germline V gene. Written as DNA, the CDR3 is TGTGCCAGCAGCTCCAGCGTCGGCTCAGGTCAAGGCTATGGCTACACCTTC. Translating gives CASSSSVGSGQGYGYTF.